This TCR beta chain was identified during a study of T cells in women clearing cervical HPV infection. Note on this clone: The CDR3 end is not reached by the read, which stops 3 residues before it; the germline J gene fills it in.

Repertoires were generated with immunoSEQ multiplex PCR, while TCRdb's copy carries only in-frame clones and drops some. Here the sample table reports 20,000 to 25,000 clones. The V gene end was trimmed by 5 bases and the J gene end by 1 base; junction bases not matched to a gene: 2. The CDR3 totals 14 residues. Germline V gene lookup returns CDR1 SNHLY and CDR2 FYNNEI. The source is a woman aged 18-70 years with a cervical HPV16 infection that either progressed to CIN3+ or cleared (not recorded which). The chain employs TRBV2 and TRBJ2-7, with 10 bases lining up with TRBD1. Sample: blood buffy coat. The covered CDR3 bases are TGTGCCAGCAGTTGGACAGGGGGGTCCTACGAG. It codes for CASSWTGGSYE. The entire CDR3 reads CASSWTGGSYEQYF.